This T cell receptor (beta chain) stems from a study of Graves' ophthalmopathy and Graves' hyperthyroidism. General study results and limits: The model's prediction of ophthalmopathy progression had about 70% sensitivity and roughly 72% specificity.

This clonotype occurred many times. The target antigen is unknown. From RNA, the CDR3 regions of TCR beta chains were amplified and sequenced. First-round RT-PCR used HTBI primers; second-round multiplex PCR followed. TCRdb re-called the multiplex PCR reads with MiXCR, one entry per CDR3 protein. Of roughly 400,000 distinct CDR3 sequences detected, approximately 15% appear once; the ten largest clones hold about 7%. The receptor comes from a woman between 18 and 29 years old with stable Graves' hyperthyroidism. The specimen sequenced was peripheral blood.

The CDR3 here is CASSYFPGTGERANYGYTF. CDR3 in DNA: TGTGCCAGCAGTTATTTCCCCGGGACAGGGGAAAGAGCTAACTATGGCTACACCTTC. The gene calls are TRBV6-2 or TRBV6-3 and TRBJ1-2; 10 positions agree with TRBD1. Germline values: CDR1 MNHEY, CDR2 SVGEGT. With 3 bases clipped from V and 0 bases from J, the junction kept 13 bases outside the gene matches. This CDR3 has 19 residues.